This paragraph reports one T cell receptor beta chain. Its target is unknown. Generated by immunoSEQ multiplex PCR, the TCRdb table keeps only in-frame clones and is missing some. The table lists 350,000 to 450,000 clones, 83% of them singletons. This entry is derived from a study of Ad26.COV2.S vaccination and SARS-CoV-2 variants. The germline V gene encodes CDR1 KGHDR and CDR2 SFDVKD. Trimming shortened V by 3 bases and J by 5 bases, and 15 bases separated the two germline ends. The CDR3 sequence is 15 residues long. Study conclusions and caveats: Placebo and vaccine recipients had non-spike TCR breadth that was similar.

Treatment meaning: around 19 received Ad26.COV2.S at low or high dose, single or two shots; roughly five received placebo; per-sample allocation not given. Vaccine and placebo recipients were sampled on day 63 after the first injection. The receptor was isolated from a person between 18 and 65 years old who received the Ad26.COV2.S COVID-19 vaccine or a placebo. The chain combines TRBV24-1 with TRBJ2-5; tentatively, D is TRBD2 (6 bases). The sequenced sample was peripheral blood, obtained in a trial of Ad26.COV2.S vaccine versus placebo. CDR3 loop: CATSDPQEGGETQYF. CDR3 nucleotide sequence: TGTGCCACCAGTGATCCCCAGGAGGGCGGGGAGACCCAGTACTTC.